This entry lists 32 T cell receptor beta chains sequenced from one sample in a study of shared clonotypes between healthy human individuals. The assay was immunoSEQ multiplex PCR, and TCRdb's table has in-frame clones only and misses some. The sample shows approximately 1,500,000 clones, 95% to 99% of them seen only once. Sequenced: naive CD4+ T cells sorted from blood. Stated subset: CD45RA+ positively selected. These receptors originate from a man aged 30-40 years in good health.

The V call is TRBV5-1, the J call TRBJ2-1; 10 nucleotides line up with TRBD2. CDR1 and CDR2 from the germline V gene are SGHRS and YFSETQ. V was pared by 6 bases and J by 6 bases, with 12 bases of the junction left unmatched. The CDR3 is 16 amino acids. The CDR3: CASTPGASGSSNEQFF. In DNA, the CDR3 is TGCGCCAGCACCCCTGGGGCTAGCGGGAGTAGCAATGAGCAGTTCTTC. Together with reference TRBV5-1 and TRBJ2-1, the CDR3 gives the full variable domain: KAGVTQTPRYLIKTRGQQVTLSCSPISGHRSVSWYQQTPGQGLQFLFEYFSETQRNKGNFPGRFSGRQFSNSRSEMNVSTLELGDSALYLCASTPGASGSSNEQFFGPGTRLTVL.

CDR3 bases: TGCGCCAGCAGTCGACAGGGCCCGTCCTACGAGCAGTACTTC. Amino acids: CASSRQGPSYEQYF. J is TRBJ2-7 and V is TRBV10-2, with 7 bases fitting TRBD1. The CDR3 totals 14 residues. The trim removed 5 bases at V and 1 base at J, leaving 5 bases unmatched. Germline CDR1 WSHSY, CDR2 SAAADI.

This chain joins TRBV27 and TRBJ1-4; 8 nucleotides agree with TRBD1. CDR3 size: 15 residues. V gave up 5 bases and J gave up 8 bases; unmatched junction bases: 10. Per the germline V gene, CDR1 is MNHEY and CDR2 is SMNVEV (reference sequence). CDR3 loop: CASSPGTGLGEKLFF. As DNA, the CDR3 is TGTGCCAGCAGTCCCGGGACAGGCTTAGGGGAAAAACTGTTTTTT.

The chain is built from TRBV2 and TRBJ1-1; D unclear. This CDR3 has 14 residues. Germline CDR1 is SNHLY and CDR2 is FYNNEI. The V end lost 3 bases, the J end lost 1 base, and 9 bases lay between the germline ends. The CDR3 sequence: CASSDWGANTEAFF. The CDR3 nucleotides read TGTGCCAGCAGTGATTGGGGAGCGAACACTGAAGCTTTCTTT.

This rearrangement joins TRBV7-8 to TRBJ2-1; tentative D call: TRBD2 (6 bases). Germline CDR1 is SGHVS and CDR2 is FQNEAQ. V dropped 2 bases and J dropped 3 bases, with 11 bases sitting between them. The CDR3 loop spans 15 amino acids. The CDR3: CASSLMRDFYNEQFF. The CDR3 nucleotides read TGTGCCAGCAGCTTAATGCGGGATTTCTACAATGAGCAGTTCTTC.

CDR3 residues: CASSLGGHGAYEQYF. The CDR3 DNA reads TGTGCCAGCAGTTTAGGAGGGCACGGTGCCTACGAGCAGTACTTC. The chain has TRBV28 and TRBJ2-7, with D maybe TRBD2 (6 bases). Trimming pared 2 bases from V and 2 bases from J, leaving 13 bases between. Per the germline V gene, CDR1 is MDHEN and CDR2 is SYDVKM. The CDR3 extends over 15 amino acids.

The chain couples TRBV6-5 to TRBJ1-5; a possible D gene is TRBD1 (6 bases). Trimming took 2 bases from V and 3 from J, leaving 11 bases between them. Germline CDR1 is MNHEY and CDR2 is SVGAGI. The CDR3 covers 15 residues. The CDR3 here is CASSYRGGNNQPQHF. CDR3 DNA: TGTGCCAGCAGTTACCGAGGGGGGAACAATCAGCCCCAGCATTTT.

The rearrangement links TRBV11-2 to TRBJ2-1, with a weak D call TRBD1 (6 bases). Between the trimmed V and J ends, which lost 5 bases and 8 bases, there was a span of 19 bases. Germline lookup yields CDR1 SGHAT and CDR2 FQNNGV. The CDR3 totals 15 residues. The chain's CDR3 is CASSPQGPGGHEQFF. DNA for the CDR3: TGTGCCAGCAGCCCTCAGGGGCCTGGCGGCCATGAGCAGTTCTTC.

The genes are TRBV18 and TRBJ2-3; D possibly corresponds to TRBD1 (6 bases). The V gene lost 6 bases and the J gene lost 0 bases, with 13 bases spanning the gap. The CDR3 totals 15 residues. Germline V gene data show CDR1 as KGHSH and CDR2 as LQKENI. The CDR3 here is CASSRGQRSTDTQYF. The CDR3 bases are TGTGCCAGCTCCCGTGGACAGAGGAGCACAGATACGCAGTATTTT.

V and J are TRBV11-1 and TRBJ2-1, with 10 positions matching TRBD2. This CDR3 is 15 amino acids long. Germline V gene lookup returns CDR1 SGHAT and CDR2 FQDESV (reference sequence). V lost 5 bases and J lost 5; bases outside the gene matches: 6. CDR3 DNA: TGTGCCAGCAGCCAAGTGGGACTAGCGAACAATGAGCAGTTCTTC. Its protein is CASSQVGLANNEQFF.

As concerns this clone: The same CDR3 arises from other DNA sequences in this sample as well. The CDR3 DNA follows: TGTGCCAGCAGTTTACGGGTCTCCTACGAGCAGTACTTC. Its translation: CASSLRVSYEQYF. This chain uses TRBV27 with TRBJ2-7, with no clear D. CDR3 length: 13 amino acids. CDR1 and CDR2 from the germline V gene are MNHEY and SMNVEV (reference sequence). Trimming took off 2 bases at V and 0 bases at J, with 5 bases between the two ends.

V is TRBV11-2 and J is TRBJ1-2; 8 positions match TRBD1. The trim removed 1 base at V and 3 bases at J, leaving 7 bases unmatched. Germline V gene sequence: CDR1 SGHAT, CDR2 FQNNGV. The CDR3 extends over 16 amino acids. The CDR3 bases are TGTGCCAGCAGCTTAGGTGCCGGGACAGGTCACTATGGCTACACCTTC. Its protein is CASSLGAGTGHYGYTF.

V gene TRBV4-1 combines with J gene TRBJ1-2; 9 nucleotides align to TRBD1. The CDR3 runs 16 residues. V shed 2 bases, J shed 4 bases, and the junction held 8 bases outside the gene matches. The germline CDR1 and CDR2 sequences are MGHRA and YSYEKL. Here the CDR3 reads CASSQSPGQGFYGYTF. In DNA, the CDR3 is TGCGCCAGCAGCCAATCTCCGGGACAGGGATTCTATGGCTACACCTTC.

The chain joins TRBV27 to TRBJ2-7, with D perhaps matching TRBD1 (6 bases). The CDR3 is 16 amino acids. V dropped 4 bases and J dropped 7 bases, with 23 bases sitting between them. CDR1 and CDR2 (germline): MNHEY, SMNVEV (reference sequence). The CDR3 is CASSSLRGRDMVEQYF. Written as DNA, the CDR3 is TGTGCCAGCAGTTCATTGCGTGGCAGGGACATGGTGGAGCAGTACTTC.

The V gene is TRBV5-1, the J gene TRBJ2-7; 8 positions match TRBD1. Germline V gives CDR1 SGHRS, CDR2 YFSETQ. The CDR3 covers 14 residues. J lost 4 bases, V lost 2 bases, and 5 bases had no gene match. The CDR3: CASSFGQGRYEQYF. The CDR3 nucleotides read TGCGCCAGCAGCTTTGGACAGGGACGGTACGAGCAGTACTTC. The full variable domain, completed using reference TRBV5-1 and TRBJ2-7, is KAGVTQTPRYLIKTRGQQVTLSCSPISGHRSVSWYQQTPGQGLQFLFEYFSETQRNKGNFPGRFSGRQFSNSRSEMNVSTLELGDSALYLCASSFGQGRYEQYFGPGTRLTVT.

The rearrangement links TRBV7-8 to TRBJ2-1; 13 bases map to TRBD2. This CDR3 spans 16 amino acids. Germline CDR1 is SGHVS and CDR2 is FQNEAQ. V gave up 4 bases and J gave up 8 bases; unmatched junction bases: 8. The CDR3 loop is CASSWKLAGGQHEQFF. For the CDR3, the DNA is TGTGCCAGCAGCTGGAAACTAGCGGGAGGGCAACATGAGCAGTTCTTC.

This clone appeared once. V usage is TRBV5-1 and J usage is TRBJ2-3; a possible D gene is TRBD2 (5 bases). Germline CDR1 SGHRS, CDR2 YFSETQ. Trimming cost V 1 base and J 3 bases, with 15 bases left between them. The CDR3 length is 16 residues. The CDR3 sequence is CASSLYRTRGTDTQYF. For the CDR3, the DNA is TGCGCCAGCAGCTTGTATAGGACGCGAGGGACAGATACGCAGTATTTT.

The chain links TRBV19 to TRBJ2-3; 14 positions agree with TRBD2. The V and J ends lost 4 bases and 1 base, in that order; junction bases with no gene match: 10. Looked up from germline, CDR1 is LNHDA and CDR2 is SQIVND (reference sequence). The CDR3 totals 19 residues. The CDR3 DNA sequence: TGTGCCAGTAGTAAAGTGACTAGCGGGAGGGTTGGTGGCACAGATACGCAGTATTTT. Its protein product is CASSKVTSGRVGGTDTQYF.

The chain couples TRBV7-8 to TRBJ2-2; 9 bases match TRBD2. Germline V lookup: CDR1 SGHVS, CDR2 FQNEAQ. This CDR3 is 18 amino acids long. Trimming removed 4 bases from V and 2 bases from J; junction bases left unmatched: 11. The CDR3 DNA reads TGTGCCAGCAGCTATTTTGCGGGAGGGCCTTATAACACCGGGGAGCTGTTTTTT. Protein sequence: CASSYFAGGPYNTGELFF.

The chain has TRBV6-5 and TRBJ2-1, with D maybe TRBD1 (6 bases). The V and J ends lost 2 bases and 5 bases respectively, with 10 bases between them. The CDR3 totals 14 residues. Germline CDR1 MNHEY, CDR2 SVGAGI. CDR3: CASSYPGENNEQFF. The CDR3 region has the DNA TGTGCCAGCAGTTACCCAGGGGAGAACAATGAGCAGTTCTTC.

This sequence joins TRBV11-2 and TRBJ1-1; 7 bases align to TRBD1. CDR1 and CDR2 from the germline V gene are SGHAT and FQNNGV. V was clipped by 2 bases and J by 1 base; unmatched bases: 4. The CDR3 is 15 amino acids. The CDR3 DNA sequence: TGTGCCAGCAGCTTATGGGGACAGCCGAACACTGAAGCTTTCTTT. Translating it yields CASSLWGQPNTEAFF.

The chain employs TRBV28 and TRBJ1-4; D gene uncertain. The CDR3 loop spans 14 amino acids. Per germline, CDR1 MDHEN and CDR2 SYDVKM. The V and J ends lost 6 bases and 6 bases respectively, with 14 bases between them. In DNA form, the CDR3 reads TGTGCCAGCAGCAGTACGGTTGTAGATGAAAAACTGTTTTTT. Amino acids: CASSSTVVDEKLFF.

This rearrangement joins TRBV5-1 to TRBJ2-2, with 7 bases aligning to TRBD1. V lost 5 bases and J lost 7; bases outside the gene matches: 5. CDR1 is SGHRS, CDR2 YFSETQ, per germline. The CDR3 covers 13 residues. CDR3 coding DNA: TGCGCCAGCAGGGATGACAGGGTCGGGGAGCTGTTTTTT. Its protein product is CASRDDRVGELFF.

The chain carries TRBV5-1 and TRBJ2-1; weak D call: TRBD2 (7 bases). Germline V gene sequence: CDR1 SGHRS, CDR2 YFSETQ. Trimming cost V 3 bases and J 0 bases, with 13 bases left between them. The CDR3 runs to 16 residues. The CDR3 region is CASSSGGTRSYNEQFF. The CDR3 DNA reads as TGCGCCAGCAGCTCGGGGGGCACCCGCTCCTACAATGAGCAGTTCTTC. The variable domain in full, completed from reference TRBV5-1 and TRBJ2-1, reads KAGVTQTPRYLIKTRGQQVTLSCSPISGHRSVSWYQQTPGQGLQFLFEYFSETQRNKGNFPGRFSGRQFSNSRSEMNVSTLELGDSALYLCASSSGGTRSYNEQFFGPGTRLTVL.

CDR3 coding DNA: TGCGCCAGCTGGCCCGGGACAGGGAACACTGAAGCTTTCTTT. Translated: CASWPGTGNTEAFF. This chain joins TRBV5-1 and TRBJ1-1, with 8 bases matching TRBD1. CDR3 length equals 14 residues. Trimming took 7 bases from V and 1 from J; bases not matched to a gene: 6. In germline, CDR1 is SGHRS, CDR2 YFSETQ.

The chain recombines TRBV6-5 with TRBJ1-4; possible D gene TRBD1, 5 bases. This CDR3 contains 15 residues. The ends were cut back, 6 bases at V and 7 bases at J, with 18 bases in the middle. The V gene's germline CDR1 is MNHEY and CDR2 SVGAGI. CDR3 bases: TGTGCCAGCAGCAAAACCAGGGCTTGGGGTGAAAAACTGTTTTTT. Translated, it gives CASSKTRAWGEKLFF.

This chain joins TRBV4-3 and TRBJ2-7; TRBD2 agrees at 12 bases. Looked up from germline, CDR1 is LGHNA and CDR2 is YSLEER. V gave up 4 bases and J gave up 1 base; unmatched junction bases: 5. The CDR3 loop spans 16 amino acids. The CDR3 coding sequence is TGCGCCAGCAGCCCTGGACTAGCGGGACCTTCCTACGAGCAGTACTTC. It yields the protein CASSPGLAGPSYEQYF.

This rearrangement joins TRBV6-1 to TRBJ2-7, with TRBD2 matching 10 bases. The CDR3 runs to 21 residues. The trim removed 0 bases at V and 0 bases at J, leaving 17 bases unmatched. The V gene's germline CDR1 is MNHNS and CDR2 SASEGT. CDR3 sequence (DNA): TGTGCCAGCAGTGAAGCGTTTGCACTAGCGGGAACTTTACCAACCTCCTACGAGCAGTACTTC. It is translated as CASSEAFALAGTLPTSYEQYF.

This rearrangement joins TRBV19 to TRBJ2-1, with TRBD2 matching 11 bases. The ends lost 4 bases at V and 0 bases at J; junction bases unmatched: 14. CDR1 and CDR2 (germline): LNHDA, SQIVND (reference sequence). This CDR3 has 20 amino acids. The CDR3 region has the DNA TGTGCCAGTAGTAGCCGCTTGTCGACTAGCGGGACAAGCTCCTACAATGAGCAGTTCTTC. This encodes CASSSRLSTSGTSSYNEQFF.

J is TRBJ2-1 and V is TRBV6-1, with D uncertain. The CDR3 spans 13 residues. The V gene's germline CDR1 is MNHNS and CDR2 SASEGT. Trimming removed 4 bases from V and 6 bases from J, with 10 bases in between. CDR3 in amino acids: CASSGVLGNEQFF. The CDR3 nucleotides read TGTGCCAGCAGTGGGGTTTTGGGCAATGAGCAGTTCTTC.

Only one count was recorded for this clone. The chain combines TRBV5-6 with TRBJ2-1, with 7 nucleotides matching TRBD2. Germline V CDR1 and CDR2: SGHDT, YYEEEE. V dropped 4 bases and J dropped 8; count of bases not matched to a gene: 15. CDR3 length equals 16 residues. CDR3 sequence (DNA): TGTGCCAGCAGCATTGGGCTGGGGAGCCGGGGGGATGAGCAGTTCTTC. Translating gives CASSIGLGSRGDEQFF.

A note on this clone: Other DNA sequences within the sample encode an identical CDR3. The rearrangement uses TRBV7-2 and TRBJ2-7; D unresolved. This CDR3 has 11 amino acids. Germline lookup yields CDR1 SGHTA and CDR2 FQGNSA. V lost 0 bases and J lost 6, with 3 bases in between. In DNA, the CDR3 is TGTGCCAGCAGCTTAGCGCTCGAGCAGTACTTC. It translates to CASSLALEQYF.